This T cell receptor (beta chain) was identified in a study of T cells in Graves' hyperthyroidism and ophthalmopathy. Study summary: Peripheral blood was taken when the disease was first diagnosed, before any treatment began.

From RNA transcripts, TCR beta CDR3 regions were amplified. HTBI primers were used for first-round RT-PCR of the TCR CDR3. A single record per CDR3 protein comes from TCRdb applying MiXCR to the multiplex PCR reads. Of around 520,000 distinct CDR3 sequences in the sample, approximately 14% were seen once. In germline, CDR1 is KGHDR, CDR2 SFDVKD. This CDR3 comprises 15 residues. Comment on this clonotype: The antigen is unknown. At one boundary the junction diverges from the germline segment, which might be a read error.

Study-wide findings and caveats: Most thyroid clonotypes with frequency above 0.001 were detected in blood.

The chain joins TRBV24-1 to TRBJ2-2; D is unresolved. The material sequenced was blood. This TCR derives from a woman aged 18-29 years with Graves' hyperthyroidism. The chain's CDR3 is CATSDAAPNAGELFF. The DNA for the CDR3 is TGTGCCACCAGTGATGCAGCGCCGAACGCCGGGGAGCTGTTTTTT.